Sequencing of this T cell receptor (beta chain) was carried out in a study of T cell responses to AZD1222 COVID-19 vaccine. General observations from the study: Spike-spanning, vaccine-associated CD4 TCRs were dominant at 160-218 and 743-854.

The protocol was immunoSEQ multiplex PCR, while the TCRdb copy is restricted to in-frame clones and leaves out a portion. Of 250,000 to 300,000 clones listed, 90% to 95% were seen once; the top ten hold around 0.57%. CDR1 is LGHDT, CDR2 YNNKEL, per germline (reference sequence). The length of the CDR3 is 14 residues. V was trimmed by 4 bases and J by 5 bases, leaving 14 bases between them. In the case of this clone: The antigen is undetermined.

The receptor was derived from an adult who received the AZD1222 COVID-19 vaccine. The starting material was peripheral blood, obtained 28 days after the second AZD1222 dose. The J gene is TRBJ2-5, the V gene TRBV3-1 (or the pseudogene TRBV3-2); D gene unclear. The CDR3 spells CASSLTGPGETQYF. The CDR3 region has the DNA TGTGCCAGCAGCCTAACCGGCCCCGGGGAGACCCAGTACTTC.